This paragraph reports one T cell receptor (beta chain). Its antigen is unknown. Assay: immunoSEQ multiplex PCR; the TCRdb copy retains only in-frame clones and omits some. Among about 48,000 clones listed, approximately 90% were seen once. This sample stems from a study of OX40 agonist ivuxolimab in advanced cancers. Notes on the study in general: Low normalized T-cell clonal expansion was additionally recorded for some nonresponders. Expanded peripheral T cells had an undetermined antigen specificity.

V shed 6 bases and J 5 bases; nucleotides not matched to a gene: 7. Germline V lookup: CDR1 MNHEY, CDR2 SMNVEV (reference sequence). The CDR3 sequence is 13 residues long. The chain joins TRBV27 to TRBJ2-7, with 7 nucleotides matching TRBD1. This clonotype was obtained from an adult with an advanced solid tumor such as melanoma, head and neck, liver or kidney cancer. The sequencing used CD4+ or CD8+ T cells sorted from blood, collected in a trial of the OX40 agonist ivuxolimab. The CDR3 here is CASRGRGSHEQYF. CDR3 nucleotides: TGTGCCAGCAGGGGCAGGGGGTCCCACGAGCAGTACTTC.